The 14 T cell receptor beta chains below all came from one sample that was sequenced in a study of blood T cell repertoires in COVID-19. Sequencing was performed with immunoSEQ multiplex PCR; in TCRdb, only in-frame clones are kept and a portion is missing. The sample lists 90,000 to 120,000 clones; nearly 90% were seen once. The sample was peripheral blood. The receptors were gathered from a woman aged 60-75 years with acute or convalescent COVID-19.

The rearrangement joins TRBV5-1 to TRBJ2-3; 8 nucleotides align to TRBD1. V gave up 4 bases and J gave up 1 base; unmatched junction bases: 5. Germline V gene data show CDR1 as SGHRS and CDR2 as YFSETQ. This CDR3 has 15 amino acids. The CDR3 protein is CASSPDRVRTDTQYF. The CDR3, as DNA: TGCGCCAGCAGCCCGGACAGGGTTCGCACAGATACGCAGTATTTT.

This clone has a single count. The V gene is TRBV18, the J gene TRBJ2-1, with a tentative D call TRBD2 (5 bases). Trimming pared 5 bases from V and 0 bases from J, leaving 11 bases between. CDR3 length: 15 residues. Germline V gives CDR1 KGHSH, CDR2 LQKENI. DNA of the CDR3: TGTGCCAGCTCATCCCAGCGGAGCTCCTACAATGAGCAGTTCTTC. Amino acids: CASSSQRSSYNEQFF.

This chain joins TRBV2 and TRBJ1-2; a possible D gene is TRBD1 (6 bases). V dropped 2 bases and J dropped 7 bases, with 17 bases sitting between them. CDR1 is SNHLY and CDR2 is FYNNEI in the germline V gene. The CDR3 contains 15 residues. In nucleotides, the CDR3 is TGTGCCAGCAGTGAACTTCAGGGGCGCATAGGTGGCTACACCTTC. Translation: CASSELQGRIGGYTF. Using reference TRBV2 and TRBJ1-2 for the parts outside the CDR3, the full variable domain is EPEVTQTPSHQVTQMGQEVILRCVPISNHLYFYWYRQILGQKVEFLVSFYNNEISEKSEIFDDQFSVERPDGSNFTLKIRSTKLEDSAMYFCASSELQGRIGGYTFGSGTRLTVV.

V is TRBV5-6 and J is TRBJ2-3; D unresolved. The germline V and J ends were trimmed by 4 bases and 3 bases, with 18 bases remaining between them. The CDR3 has 16 amino acids. Germline V CDR1 and CDR2: SGHDT, YYEEEE. Written as DNA, the CDR3 is TGTGCCAGCAGCGCCCAGTTCACAACCACGACAGATACGCAGTATTTT. Residues: CASSAQFTTTTDTQYF.

The chain links TRBV19 to TRBJ2-1; D perhaps matches TRBD1 (6 bases). This CDR3 region has 16 residues. Germline loops: CDR1 LNHDA, CDR2 SQIVND (reference sequence). V dropped 7 bases and J dropped 7 bases, with 23 bases sitting between them. The CDR3 coding sequence is TGTGCCAGTACCACCACACTGGGGCAGGGGTCTAATGAGCAGTTCTTC. Translated: CASTTTLGQGSNEQFF.

This clone was counted a few times. DNA of the CDR3: TGTGCCAGCAGTTTGCGGACAGGGCTTGGCTACACCTTC. Translated, it gives CASSLRTGLGYTF. The chain couples TRBV12-3 or TRBV12-4 to TRBJ1-2; 8 positions agree with TRBD1. The J segment lost 7 bases and the V segment lost 3 bases, leaving 4 bases of the junction unmatched. The CDR3 has 13 amino acids.

The V gene is TRBV10-2, the J gene TRBJ2-7; weak D call: TRBD2 (6 bases). Between the trimmed V and J ends, which lost 3 bases and 1 base, there was a span of 7 bases. CDR3 size: 13 residues. In germline, CDR1 is WSHSY, CDR2 SAAADI. CDR3 nucleotide sequence: TGCGCCAGCAGTGATGGGGGGTCCTACGAGCAGTACGTC. It is translated as CASSDGGSYEQYV.

The chain joins TRBV5-5 to TRBJ2-3, with D perhaps matching TRBD1 (5 bases). Trimming removed 2 bases from V and 6 bases from J, with 10 bases in between. The CDR3 is 13 residues long. Per the germline V gene, CDR1 is SGHKS and CDR2 is YYEKEE (reference sequence). The CDR3 DNA follows: TGTGCCAGCAGCTTCAGGGAAGGGGATACGCAGTATTTT. Encoded protein: CASSFREGDTQYF.

The chain carries TRBV19 and TRBJ2-2, with a possible D match to TRBD2 (6 bases). Trimming took 8 bases from V and 0 from J, leaving 13 bases between them. Germline CDR1 is LNHDA and CDR2 is SQIVND (reference sequence). This CDR3 spans 15 amino acids. DNA of the CDR3: TGTGCCAGTCGCTCTAGCGCCTCGAACACCGGGGAGCTGTTTTTT. Translating it yields CASRSSASNTGELFF. The whole variable domain, filled in from reference TRBV19 and TRBJ2-2, reads DGGITQSPKYLFRKEGQNVTLSCEQNLNHDAMYWYRQDPGQGLRLIYYSQIVNDFQKGDIAEGYSVSREKKESFPLTVTSAQKNPTAFYLCASRSSASNTGELFFGEGSRLTVL.

J is TRBJ2-2 and V is TRBV2; D is perhaps TRBD1 (5 bases). From germline, CDR1 is SNHLY and CDR2 FYNNEI. The CDR3 covers 18 residues. V was clipped by 7 bases and J by 1 base, with 22 bases between them. For the CDR3, the DNA is TGTGCCAGCACCCACCAGGGCCCGGTTTTACTGAACACCGGGGAGCTGTTTTTT. Protein: CASTHQGPVLLNTGELFF.

The rearrangement links TRBV5-1 to TRBJ2-1, with TRBD2 matching 11 bases. V shed 2 bases, J shed 6 bases, and the junction held 7 bases outside the gene matches. This CDR3 comprises 16 residues. Germline CDR1 SGHRS, CDR2 YFSETQ. The CDR3 spells CASSLGTSGYRNEQFF. CDR3 in DNA: TGCGCCAGCAGCTTAGGGACTAGCGGCTATCGCAATGAGCAGTTCTTC. Based on the CDR3 plus reference TRBV5-1 and TRBJ2-1, the full variable domain is KAGVTQTPRYLIKTRGQQVTLSCSPISGHRSVSWYQQTPGQGLQFLFEYFSETQRNKGNFPGRFSGRQFSNSRSEMNVSTLELGDSALYLCASSLGTSGYRNEQFFGPGTRLTVL.

This sequence joins TRBV6-1 and TRBJ2-5; a weak D match, TRBD2 (7 bases). Trimming cost V 2 bases and J 5 bases, with 18 bases left between them. The CDR3 spans 16 residues. Germline CDR1 and CDR2: MNHNS and SASEGT. CDR3 protein: CASSESLGGGAETQYF. The CDR3 region has the DNA TGTGCCAGCAGTGAATCCCTGGGTGGGGGGGCGGAGACCCAGTACTTC.

This chain joins TRBV4-1 and TRBJ2-1, with D tentatively TRBD2 (6 bases). V lost 10 bases and J 5 bases, leaving 18 bases between the germline ends. The germline CDR1 and CDR2 sequences are MGHRA and YSYEKL. This CDR3 has 14 amino acids. The CDR3 DNA reads as TGCGCCACCCAGGACGACGGGGGAAACAATGAGCAGTTCTTC. This gives the protein CATQDDGGNNEQFF.

This rearrangement joins TRBV9 to TRBJ2-7, with 7 bases fitting TRBD1. V lost 3 bases and J lost 2; bases outside the gene matches: 5. This CDR3 contains 14 residues. Germline CDR1 SGDLS, CDR2 YYNGEE. CDR3 coding DNA: TGTGCCAGCAGCGCCGCCGGGACAGCCTACGAGCAGTACTTC. Amino acid sequence: CASSAAGTAYEQYF.